Below are 12 T cell receptor beta chains sequenced from a single sample in a study of T cell changes during pregnancy in multiple sclerosis. Sequenced by immunoSEQ multiplex PCR; TCRdb stores in-frame clones only, minus some. The top ten hold around 0.91% of the sample, which has under 95,000 clones, around 94% seen once. The source material was peripheral blood, sampled in the second trimester of pregnancy. All receptors come from a female donor in good health, enrolled as a control in a pregnancy study.

Details on this clone: Other DNA sequences of this sample code for an identical CDR3. The V and J genes are TRBV28 and TRBJ2-7; possible D gene TRBD1, 7 bases. Germline-derived CDR1 and CDR2 are MDHEN and SYDVKM. This CDR3 has 14 amino acids. V lost 5 bases and J lost 0, with 11 bases in between. The DNA of the CDR3 is TGTGCCAGCAGTCTCCAGGGGGGCTCCTACGAGCAGTACTTC. It specifies CASSLQGGSYEQYF.

This chain links TRBV14 with TRBJ2-1; 10 nucleotides line up with TRBD2. The CDR3 spans 15 residues. Trimming at V came to 1 base and at J to 8 bases, leaving 5 bases not matched to a gene. CDR1 is SGHDN and CDR2 is FVKESK in the germline V gene. This CDR3 reads CASSQGAGGLYEQFF. DNA of the CDR3: TGTGCCAGCAGCCAAGGAGCGGGAGGGCTTTATGAGCAGTTCTTC.

This chain uses TRBV19 with TRBJ1-3, with 9 bases fitting TRBD1. The V gene's germline CDR1 is LNHDA and CDR2 SQIVND (reference sequence). The CDR3 runs to 15 residues. V shed 4 bases, J shed 2 bases, and the junction held 3 bases outside the gene matches. CDR3 region: CASSTWTGAGNTIYF. The CDR3 DNA sequence: TGTGCCAGTAGTACCTGGACAGGGGCTGGAAACACCATATATTTT.

The rearrangement joins TRBV6-6 to TRBJ1-5, with 7 bases that match TRBD1. CDR1 MNHNY and CDR2 SVGAGI come from the germline V gene (reference sequence). With V trimmed by 6 bases and J by 1 base, 9 bases remained unmatched. The length of the CDR3 is 16 residues. The CDR3 spells CASSSRDRESNQPQHF. DNA for the CDR3: TGTGCCAGCAGCTCAAGAGACAGGGAGAGCAATCAGCCCCAGCATTTT.

The CDR3 here is CASSPQGVIRNQPQHF. CDR3 DNA sequence: TGTGCCAGCAGCCCACAGGGGGTGATTCGCAATCAGCCCCAGCATTTT. The genes are TRBV7-8 and TRBJ1-5, with 8 bases lining up with TRBD1. Germline CDR1 reads SGHVS; CDR2 reads FQNEAQ. Losses at the gene ends were 5 bases for V and 2 bases for J; bases not matched to a gene: 8. This CDR3 comprises 16 residues.

The table lists this clone with a count of one. The V gene is TRBV19, the J gene TRBJ1-2, with D possibly TRBD1 on 6 matching bases. Germline loops: CDR1 LNHDA, CDR2 SQIVND (reference sequence). The ends were cut back, 6 bases at V and 6 bases at J, with 14 bases in the middle. The CDR3 runs 13 residues. The chain's CDR3 is CASRQGHGDGYTF. The CDR3 DNA sequence: TGTGCCAGTAGACAGGGTCATGGCGATGGCTACACCTTC.

The chain combines TRBV5-1 with TRBJ1-1, with D perhaps matching TRBD1 (6 bases). Trimming shortened V by 4 bases and J by 11 bases, and 24 bases separated the two germline ends. CDR1 and CDR2 (germline): SGHRS, YFSETQ. CDR3 length equals 15 residues. Here the CDR3 reads CASSLKQGEGDLAFF. The CDR3 nucleotides are TGCGCCAGCAGCCTAAAACAGGGCGAGGGTGATCTGGCTTTCTTT.

The V gene is TRBV14, the J gene TRBJ2-7; D not certain. The CDR3 runs to 12 residues. CDR1 is SGHDN and CDR2 is FVKESK in the germline V gene. Deletions cut 2 bases from V and 3 bases from J, with 5 bases between. The CDR3 DNA sequence: TGTGCCAGCAGCCAACAACTCTACGAGCAGTACTTC. Encoded protein: CASSQQLYEQYF.

V is TRBV7-8 and J is TRBJ2-5, with D hard to call. Germline V gene sequence: CDR1 SGHVS, CDR2 FQNEAQ. The V and J ends lost 5 bases and 4 bases respectively, with 8 bases between them. This CDR3 is 12 amino acids long. The CDR3 loop reads CASSARAETQYF. CDR3 in DNA: TGTGCCAGCAGCGCGCGAGCAGAGACCCAGTACTTC.

The rearrangement joins TRBV11-2 to TRBJ1-2, with D possibly TRBD1 on 6 matching bases. Per germline, CDR1 SGHAT and CDR2 FQNNGV. The CDR3 has 12 amino acids. With 4 bases removed from V and 8 bases from J, the gap between germline ends came to 11 bases. The CDR3 region is CASSSLRGGYTF. The CDR3 DNA reads TGTGCCAGCAGCTCCCTTAGGGGGGGCTACACCTTC.

V is TRBV6-6 and J is TRBJ2-2; D possibly corresponds to TRBD1 (5 bases). CDR3 length equals 16 residues. Germline CDR1 and CDR2: MNHNY and SVGAGI (reference sequence). V was shortened by 8 bases and J by 1 base, with 17 bases between the two germline ends. CDR3 sequence: CASSRGQAMNTGELFF. The CDR3 DNA reads TGTGCCAGCTCAAGGGGCCAAGCAATGAACACCGGGGAGCTGTTTTTT.

The rearrangement links TRBV7-9 to TRBJ2-3, with D hard to call. The CDR3 runs to 16 residues. Trimming took 2 bases from V and 0 from J, leaving 12 bases between them. Germline CDR1 SEHNR, CDR2 FQNEAQ (reference sequence). As DNA, the CDR3 is TGTGCCAGCAGCTTACCCCTTCTGTCCAGCACAGATACGCAGTATTTT. As protein: CASSLPLLSSTDTQYF.